The 2 T cell receptor beta chains presented below share a single source sample, sequenced in a study of shared T cell receptors in the human thymus. Data came from immunoSEQ multiplex PCR; TCRdb stores just in-frame clones and leaves some out. Here the sample spans 700,000 to 750,000 clones, 75% to 90% being singletons. The same data also contributed to another study, on human thymus T cells.

The sequenced sample consisted of thymocytes. The source of these receptors is a girl in the first two years of life with a congenital heart defect.

The V call is TRBV14, the J call TRBJ1-1, with 7 bases identical to TRBD1. The trim removed 5 bases at V and 1 base at J, leaving 1 base unmatched. The CDR3 totals 13 residues. Germline V gene data show CDR1 as SGHDN and CDR2 as FVKESK. For the CDR3, the DNA is TGTGCCAGCAGCTCAGGGGGGAACACTGAAGCTTTCTTT. Translated, it gives CASSSGGNTEAFF.

In this sample, this clone turned up once. The V gene is TRBV5-6, the J gene TRBJ2-5; 9 positions agree with TRBD2. V shed 3 bases and J 1 base; nucleotides not matched to a gene: 4. Germline values: CDR1 SGHDT, CDR2 YYEEEE. The CDR3 spans 15 residues. The CDR3 nucleotides read TGTGCCAGCAGCTACTTAGCGGGGGTCCAAGAGACCCAGTACTTC. Protein product: CASSYLAGVQETQYF.